The 15 T cell receptor beta chains below all came from one sample that was sequenced in a study of early T cells in non-severe SARS-CoV-2 infection. MiXCR was run by TCRdb on the 5' RACE reads, yielding one entry per CDR3 protein. The table records over 50,000 distinct CDR3 sequences, 8% to 10% of them present only once. The sequencing input was whole blood. Receptors originate from an adult who was a healthcare worker with PCR-confirmed SARS-CoV-2 infection or an uninfected control (not recorded which).

Only a few counts were recorded for this clonotype. This chain uses TRBV2 with TRBJ2-7; possibly TRBD2 for D (6 bases). V was clipped by 3 bases and J by 4 bases, with 10 bases between them. Per the germline V gene, CDR1 is SNHLY and CDR2 is FYNNEI. The CDR3 is 13 amino acids. The CDR3 loop is CASSDGLQYEQYF. The CDR3 DNA sequence: TGTGCCAGCAGTGACGGACTACAATACGAGCAGTACTTC.

This clonotype has a count of ten or more. This chain connects TRBV14 to TRBJ2-1; D ambiguous. V lost 8 bases and J lost 4, with 12 bases in between. From germline, CDR1 is SGHDN and CDR2 FVKESK. There are 13 residues in the CDR3. CDR3 nucleotide sequence: TGTGCCAGCGAGCCGTTCCGGTACAATGAGCAGTTCTTC. Amino acids: CASEPFRYNEQFF.

The chain joins TRBV29-1 to TRBJ2-5; 8 bases line up with TRBD1. With V trimmed by 5 bases and J by 4 bases, 12 bases remained unmatched. The germline CDR1 and CDR2 sequences are SQVTM and ANQGSEA. This CDR3 is built from 15 residues. The CDR3 bases are TGCAGCGTTACAGGGGGTAGGCTGAAGGGAGAGACCCAGTACTTC. Residues: CSVTGGRLKGETQYF.

The chain couples TRBV7-9 to TRBJ2-3; possible D gene TRBD2, 5 bases. V shed 1 base and J shed 1 base, with 9 bases lying between them. Germline loops: CDR1 SEHNR, CDR2 FQNEAQ (reference sequence). The CDR3 loop spans 15 amino acids. The CDR3 here is CASSLVGGRTDTQYF. The CDR3 DNA sequence: TGTGCCAGCAGCTTAGTGGGCGGGCGCACAGATACGCAGTATTTT. The variable domain in full, completed from reference TRBV7-9 and TRBJ2-3, reads DTGVSQNPRHKITKRGQNVTFRCDPISEHNRLYWYRQTLGQGPEFLTYFQNEAQLEKSRLLSDRFSAERPKGSFSTLEIQRTEQGDSAMYLCASSLVGGRTDTQYFGPGTRLTVL.

This clonotype was found many times. The gene calls are TRBV4-1 and TRBJ2-5; D is perhaps TRBD2 (5 bases). Between the trimmed V and J ends, which lost 0 bases and 5 bases, there was a span of 13 bases. This CDR3 has 15 residues. CDR1 MGHRA and CDR2 YSYEKL come from the germline V gene. The CDR3 coding sequence is TGCGCCAGCAGCCAAGATCCGGCTAGCCGCGAGACCCAGTACTTC. Translation: CASSQDPASRETQYF.

This clonotype was seen more than once but under ten times. V is TRBV3-1 and J is TRBJ2-7; D gene uncertain. The CDR3 extends over 12 amino acids. V was shortened by 1 base and J by 3 bases, with 4 bases between the two germline ends. CDR1 is LGHDT, CDR2 YNNKEL, per germline (reference sequence). The CDR3 DNA follows: TGTGCCAGCAGCCAAGGTCTCTACGAGCAGTACTTC. It yields the protein CASSQGLYEQYF.

This clonotype has a count of ten or more. The genes are TRBV11-2 and TRBJ2-7; D unresolved. V was shortened by 1 base and J by 0 bases, with 10 bases between the two germline ends. The CDR3 runs 15 residues. Germline loops: CDR1 SGHAT, CDR2 FQNNGV. The CDR3 bases are TGTGCCAGCAGCTTAGCTCGCGGCACCTCCTACGAGCAGTACTTC. It yields the protein CASSLARGTSYEQYF.

This clonotype was detected ten times or more. V is TRBV24-1 and J is TRBJ2-3, with 14 bases fitting TRBD2. The CDR3 covers 16 residues. The germline gives CDR1 KGHDR, CDR2 SFDVKD. The J segment lost 9 bases and the V segment lost 4 bases, leaving 8 bases of the junction unmatched. The CDR3 nucleotides read TGTGCCACCAGTGACCCTGGACTAGCGGGAGGTGGCACGCAGTATTTT. Translating gives CATSDPGLAGGGTQYF.

This clonotype was seen many times. The chain links TRBV20-1 to TRBJ2-3; no firm D call. The CDR3 is 12 amino acids. V lost 5 bases, J lost 0 bases, and 6 bases lay in between. Germline-derived CDR1 and CDR2 are DFQATT and SNEGSKA (reference sequence). This chain's CDR3 is CSAGPSTDTQYF. The CDR3 coding sequence is TGCAGTGCTGGGCCAAGCACAGATACGCAGTATTTT.

This chain uses TRBV29-1 with TRBJ1-4; D remains ambiguous. The CDR3 covers 13 residues. Trimming took off 0 bases at V and 6 bases at J, with 8 bases between the two ends. Germline CDR1 is SQVTM and CDR2 is ANQGSEA. For the CDR3, the DNA is TGCAGCGTTGAAGACAGCTTATATGAAAAACTGTTTTTT. Protein product: CSVEDSLYEKLFF.

This clonotype showed up many times. V and J are TRBV7-2 and TRBJ2-7, with D tentatively TRBD2 (6 bases). The CDR3 loop spans 14 amino acids. Germline assignment: CDR1 SGHTA and CDR2 FQGNSA. Trimming cost V 5 bases and J 2 bases, with 13 bases left between them. The CDR3: CASSPLPSAYEQYF. In nucleotides, the CDR3 is TGTGCCAGCAGCCCCTTGCCTAGCGCCTACGAGCAGTACTTC.

This clonotype came up many times. The genes are TRBV5-4 and TRBJ1-1; no clear D gene. In germline, CDR1 is SGHNT, CDR2 YYREEE (reference sequence). This CDR3 is 14 amino acids long. V lost 4 bases, J lost 3 bases, and 13 bases lay in between. The chain's CDR3 is CASSRIGLDTEAFF. DNA of the CDR3: TGTGCCAGCAGCCGGATCGGACTGGACACTGAAGCTTTCTTT.

In its sample, this clonotype was seen a few times. The chain combines TRBV18 with TRBJ2-7; no clear D gene. The V and J ends lost 5 bases and 0 bases respectively, with 14 bases between them. This CDR3 region has 15 residues. Germline V lookup: CDR1 KGHSH, CDR2 LQKENI. CDR3 residues: CASSSNDGSSYEQYF. Written as DNA, the CDR3 is TGTGCCAGCTCATCAAACGACGGAAGCTCCTACGAGCAGTACTTC.

This clonotype showed up many times. This chain joins TRBV6-2 or TRBV6-3 and TRBJ2-7; 7 bases are shared with TRBD1. The germline CDR1 and CDR2 sequences are MNHEY and SVGEGT. The CDR3 is made up of 12 amino acids. J gave up 4 bases and V 6 bases, and 3 bases lay outside the gene matches. CDR3 sequence (DNA): TGTGCCAGCAGGACAGGGCTATACGAGCAGTACTTC. Translated: CASRTGLYEQYF.

This clonotype appeared many times. The chain links TRBV7-9 to TRBJ2-7, with D unclear. CDR3 length: 15 residues. The germline CDR1 and CDR2 sequences are SEHNR and FQNEAQ (reference sequence). V gave up 1 base and J gave up 3 bases, with 13 bases separating them. DNA for the CDR3: TGTGCCAGCAGCTTAGGTCTCGGGCGAAACTACGAGCAGTACTTC. Amino acids: CASSLGLGRNYEQYF.